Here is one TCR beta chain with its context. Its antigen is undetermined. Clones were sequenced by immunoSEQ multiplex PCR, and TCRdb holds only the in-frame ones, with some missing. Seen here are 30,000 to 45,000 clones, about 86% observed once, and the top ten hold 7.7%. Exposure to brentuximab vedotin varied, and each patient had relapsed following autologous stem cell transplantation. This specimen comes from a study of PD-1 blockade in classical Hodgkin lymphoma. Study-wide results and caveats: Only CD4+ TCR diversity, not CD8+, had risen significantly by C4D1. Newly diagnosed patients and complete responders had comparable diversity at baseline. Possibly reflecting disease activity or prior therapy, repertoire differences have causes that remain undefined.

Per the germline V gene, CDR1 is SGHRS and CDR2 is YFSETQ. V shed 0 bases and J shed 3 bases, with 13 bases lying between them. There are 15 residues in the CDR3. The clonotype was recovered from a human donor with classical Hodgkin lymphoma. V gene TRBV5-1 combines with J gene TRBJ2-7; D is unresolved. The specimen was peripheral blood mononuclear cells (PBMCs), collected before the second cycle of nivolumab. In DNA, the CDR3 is TGCGCCAGCAGCTTGGTTTTGCGCCCGGACTACGAGCAGTACTTC. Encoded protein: CASSLVLRPDYEQYF.